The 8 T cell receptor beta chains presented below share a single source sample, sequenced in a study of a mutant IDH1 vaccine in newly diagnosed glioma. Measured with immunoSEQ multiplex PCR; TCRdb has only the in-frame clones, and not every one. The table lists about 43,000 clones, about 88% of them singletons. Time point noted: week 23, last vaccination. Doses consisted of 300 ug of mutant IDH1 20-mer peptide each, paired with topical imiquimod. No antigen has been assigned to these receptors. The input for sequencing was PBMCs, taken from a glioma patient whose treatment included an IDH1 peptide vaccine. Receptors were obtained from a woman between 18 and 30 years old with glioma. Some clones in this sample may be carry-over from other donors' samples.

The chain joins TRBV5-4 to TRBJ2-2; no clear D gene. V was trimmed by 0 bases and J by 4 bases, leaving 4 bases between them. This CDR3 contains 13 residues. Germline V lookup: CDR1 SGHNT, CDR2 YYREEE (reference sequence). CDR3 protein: CASSLAVTGELFF. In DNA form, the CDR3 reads TGTGCCAGCAGCTTGGCAGTCACCGGGGAGCTGTTTTTT. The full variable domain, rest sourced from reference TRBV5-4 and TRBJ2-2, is ETGVTQSPTHLIKTRGQQVTLRCSSQSGHNTVSWYQQALGQGPQFIFQYYREEENGRGNFPPRFSGLQFPNYSSELNVNALELDDSALYLCASSLAVTGELFFGEGSRLTVL.

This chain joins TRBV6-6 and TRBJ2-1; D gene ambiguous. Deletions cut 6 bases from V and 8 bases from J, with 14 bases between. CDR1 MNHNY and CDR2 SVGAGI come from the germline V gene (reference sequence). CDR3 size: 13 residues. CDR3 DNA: TGTGCCAGCAGCGGCTATTTGGTGCATGAGCAGTTCTTC. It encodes CASSGYLVHEQFF.

The DNA for the CDR3 is TGTGCCAGTTCCCCACGGTACACAGATACGCAGTATTTT. This codes for CASSPRYTDTQYF. The J gene is TRBJ2-3, the V gene TRBV7-7; D gene ambiguous. Germline assignment: CDR1 SSHAT and CDR2 FNYEAQ (reference sequence). The V end lost 9 bases, the J end lost 2 bases, and 12 bases lay between the germline ends. The CDR3 totals 13 residues. The whole variable domain, remainder taken from reference TRBV7-7 and TRBJ2-3, is GAGVSQSPRYKVTKRGQDVTLRCDPISSHATLYWYQQALGQGPEFLTYFNYEAQPDKSGLPSDRFSAERPEGSISTLTIQRTEQRDSAMYRCASSPRYTDTQYFGPGTRLTVL.

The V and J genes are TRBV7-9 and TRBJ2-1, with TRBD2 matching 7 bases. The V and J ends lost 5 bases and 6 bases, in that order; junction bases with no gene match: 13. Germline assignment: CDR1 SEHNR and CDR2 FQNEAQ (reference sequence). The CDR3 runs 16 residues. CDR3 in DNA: TGTGCCAGCAGCGCGACAAGCAGGACTAGAACCAATGAGCAGTTCTTC. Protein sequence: CASSATSRTRTNEQFF.

CDR3 bases: TGTGCCAGCACTTGGGACCGCGCTTATGGCAATCAGCCCCAGCATTTT. It encodes CASTWDRAYGNQPQHF. This chain uses TRBV2 with TRBJ1-5; D may be TRBD1 (5 bases). Looked up from germline, CDR1 is SNHLY and CDR2 is FYNNEI. V was pared by 7 bases and J by 2 bases, with 18 bases between. CDR3 size: 16 residues.

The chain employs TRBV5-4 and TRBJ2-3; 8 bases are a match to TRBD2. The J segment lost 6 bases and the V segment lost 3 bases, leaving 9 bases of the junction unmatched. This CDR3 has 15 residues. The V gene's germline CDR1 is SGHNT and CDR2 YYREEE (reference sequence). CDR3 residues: CASSSRTSTPDTQYF. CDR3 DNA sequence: TGTGCCAGCAGCTCCAGGACTAGCACGCCCGATACGCAGTATTTT.

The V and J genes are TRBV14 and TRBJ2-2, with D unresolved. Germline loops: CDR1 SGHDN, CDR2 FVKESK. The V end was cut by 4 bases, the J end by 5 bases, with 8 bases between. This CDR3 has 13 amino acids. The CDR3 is CASSPRVTGELFF. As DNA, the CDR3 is TGTGCCAGCAGCCCCCGGGTAACCGGGGAGCTGTTTTTT.

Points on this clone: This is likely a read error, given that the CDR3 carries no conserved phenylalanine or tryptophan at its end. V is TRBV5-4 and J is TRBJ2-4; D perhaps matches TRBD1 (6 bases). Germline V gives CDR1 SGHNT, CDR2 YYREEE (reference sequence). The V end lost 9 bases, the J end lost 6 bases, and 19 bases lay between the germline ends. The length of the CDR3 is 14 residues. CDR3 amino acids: CATANQGRGNIQYL. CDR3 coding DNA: TGTGCCACCGCAAATCAGGGGAGAGGAAACATTCAGTACCTC.